This TCR beta chain was observed in a study of blood T cell repertoires in COVID-19. Resolution of symptoms, clearance, or two negative PCRs was present in recovered Cohort 3 donors. Profiled with immunoSEQ multiplex PCR; TCRdb holds only in-frame clones, not every one. The table shows 150,000 to 200,000 clones, with over 75% occurring only once. The sequencing input was PBMCs or T cells enriched from blood (not recorded which). This clonotype was sampled from a man aged 45 to 65 who had recovered from COVID-19.

The CDR3 region has the DNA TGTGCCAGCAGCGGCCCACGGACAGGGGATCGCTATGGCTACACCTTC. Translation: CASSGPRTGDRYGYTF. V and J are TRBV2 and TRBJ1-2; TRBD1 agrees at 9 bases. V trimming: 6 bases; J trimming: 4 bases; junction bases outside the gene matches: 12. The CDR3 runs to 16 residues. From germline, CDR1 is SNHLY and CDR2 FYNNEI.